What follows are 9 T cell receptor beta chains derived from one specimen sequenced in a study of cytomegalovirus exposure and HLA in healthy donors. Use of 60 Vbeta and 13 Jbeta primers characterized the PCR. Clones were sequenced by immunoSEQ multiplex PCR, and TCRdb holds only the in-frame ones, with some missing. The table includes about 91,000 clones, around 80% detected once. Input material: PBMCs. These receptors were obtained from a male donor in good health and CMV-seropositive.

CDR3 residues: CASSPSGGQGHEQYF. The CDR3 nucleotides read TGTGCCAGCAGCCCTAGCGGGGGACAGGGCCACGAGCAGTACTTC. V usage is TRBV7-9 and J usage is TRBJ2-7, with D possibly being TRBD2 (10 bases). The germline gives CDR1 SEHNR, CDR2 FQNEAQ (reference sequence). The CDR3 runs 15 residues. V lost 5 bases, J lost 5 bases, and 19 bases lay in between.

The rearrangement links TRBV5-1 to TRBJ1-2; 8 nucleotides line up with TRBD1. V was clipped by 1 base and J by 4 bases; unmatched bases: 12. The CDR3 is made up of 17 amino acids. Germline CDR1 is SGHRS and CDR2 is YFSETQ. The CDR3 sequence: CASSLSRGPPVFYGYTF. The CDR3 bases are TGCGCCAGCAGCTTGTCCAGGGGGCCACCCGTTTTCTATGGCTACACCTTC.

The chain has TRBV5-1 and TRBJ1-1, with D unresolved. V shed 5 bases and J shed 0 bases, with 20 bases lying between them. Germline lookup yields CDR1 SGHRS and CDR2 YFSETQ. This CDR3 has 17 residues. CDR3 sequence reads: CASSRERVENLNTEAFF. The CDR3 region has the DNA TGCGCCAGCAGTCGCGAGCGTGTGGAGAACTTGAACACTGAAGCTTTCTTT.

The chain links TRBV6-5 to TRBJ2-2; TRBD2 might be the D (6 bases). V gave up 6 bases and J gave up 7 bases, with 15 bases separating them. Germline V gene lookup returns CDR1 MNHEY and CDR2 SVGAGI. The CDR3 covers 14 residues. This chain's CDR3 is CASSLLGGFGELFF. CDR3 bases: TGTGCCAGCAGCTTACTGGGGGGTTTCGGGGAGCTGTTTTTT.

CDR3 region: CASSPGTVQETQYF. CDR3 in DNA: TGTGCCAGCTCACCGGGGACTGTTCAAGAGACCCAGTACTTC. The chain joins TRBV18 to TRBJ2-5; TRBD2 is a possible D gene (6 bases). Germline V lookup: CDR1 KGHSH, CDR2 LQKENI. Deletions cut 3 bases from V and 2 bases from J, with 10 bases between. CDR3 length: 14 amino acids.

The chain carries TRBV7-2 and TRBJ1-3; no clear D gene. Per the germline V gene, CDR1 is SGHTA and CDR2 is FQGNSA. V lost 4 bases to trimming and J lost 2 bases, with 15 bases between them. This CDR3 is built from 16 residues. The CDR3 nucleotides read TGTGCCAGCAGCTCTCTCAGGAACAACCCTGGAAACACCATATATTTT. Encoded protein: CASSSLRNNPGNTIYF.

On this clone itself: The junction shows a germline mismatch at one end, possibly a read error. This sequence joins TRBV7-9 and TRBJ2-7; maybe TRBD2 (6 bases). CDR3 length: 15 residues. Looked up from germline, CDR1 is SEHNR and CDR2 is FQNEAQ (reference sequence). The CDR3 here is CSSSSWGVGGHEQYF. CDR3 sequence (DNA): TGTTCCAGCAGCTCGTGGGGGGTGGGTGGCCACGAGCAGTACTTC. Based on the CDR3 plus reference TRBV7-9 and TRBJ2-7, the full variable domain is DTGVSQNPRHKITKRGQNVTFRCDPISEHNRLYWYRQTLGQGPEFLTYFQNEAQLEKSRLLSDRFSAERPKGSFSTLEIQRTEQGDSAMYLCSSSSWGVGGHEQYFGPGTRLTVT.

CDR3 residues: CAWGGQFNIHGYTF. Here the CDR3 DNA reads TGTGCCTGGGGGGGACAATTTAATATACATGGCTACACCTTC. The chain joins TRBV30 to TRBJ1-2, with TRBD1 as a possible D gene (6 bases). Trimming removed 5 bases at V and 6 bases at J, with 19 bases between. The V gene's germline CDR1 is GTSNPN and CDR2 SVGIG (reference sequence). This CDR3 has 14 residues.

This clone is labeled as medium-sized (0.01 to 0.1%). The chain uses TRBV6-5 and TRBJ1-1; the match to TRBD1 covers 7 bases. The CDR3 has 13 amino acids. Germline CDR1 MNHEY, CDR2 SVGAGI. The junction had 5 bases not matched to a gene; V was cut back by 2 bases and J by 8 bases. CDR3 DNA: TGTGCCAGCAGTTACCCCGGACAGGACGAAGCTTTCTTT. Its translation is CASSYPGQDEAFF.